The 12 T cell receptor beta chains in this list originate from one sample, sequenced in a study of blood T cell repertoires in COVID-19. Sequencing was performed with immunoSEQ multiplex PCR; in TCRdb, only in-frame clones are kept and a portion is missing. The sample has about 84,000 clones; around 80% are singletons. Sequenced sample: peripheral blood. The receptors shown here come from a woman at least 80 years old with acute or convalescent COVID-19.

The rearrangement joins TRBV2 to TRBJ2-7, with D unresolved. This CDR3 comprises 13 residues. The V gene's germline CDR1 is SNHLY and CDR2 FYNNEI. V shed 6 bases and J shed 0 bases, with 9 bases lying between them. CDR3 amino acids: CASSIPLSYEQYF. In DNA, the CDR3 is TGTGCCAGCAGCATACCACTCTCCTACGAGCAGTACTTC.

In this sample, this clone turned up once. The CDR3 here is CASSTSGQGKTQYF. The DNA for the CDR3 is TGTGCCAGTAGTACTTCGGGACAGGGAAAGACCCAGTACTTC. The rearrangement uses TRBV19 and TRBJ2-5; TRBD1 aligns across 9 bases. J lost 6 bases, V lost 4 bases, and 6 bases had no gene match. The germline gives CDR1 LNHDA, CDR2 SQIVND (reference sequence). This CDR3 region has 14 residues.

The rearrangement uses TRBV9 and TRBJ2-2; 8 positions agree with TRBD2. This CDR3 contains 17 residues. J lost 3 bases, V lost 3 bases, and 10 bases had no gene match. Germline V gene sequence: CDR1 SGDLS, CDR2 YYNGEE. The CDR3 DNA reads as TGTGCCAGCAGCGCTGGGAGCGGGAGCGGTTACACCGGGGAGCTGTTTTTT. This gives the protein CASSAGSGSGYTGELFF.

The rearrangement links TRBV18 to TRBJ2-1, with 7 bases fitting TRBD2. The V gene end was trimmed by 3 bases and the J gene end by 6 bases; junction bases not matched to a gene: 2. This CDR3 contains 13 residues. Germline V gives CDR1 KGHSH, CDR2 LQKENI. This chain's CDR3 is CASSPRTSNEQFF. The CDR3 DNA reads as TGTGCCAGCTCACCCAGGACTAGCAATGAGCAGTTCTTC.

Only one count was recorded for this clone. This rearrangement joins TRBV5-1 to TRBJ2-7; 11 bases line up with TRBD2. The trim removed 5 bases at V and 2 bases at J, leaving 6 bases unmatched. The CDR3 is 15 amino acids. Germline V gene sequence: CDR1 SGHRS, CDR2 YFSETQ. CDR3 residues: CASRATSGTPYEQYF. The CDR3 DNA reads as TGCGCCAGCAGAGCGACTAGCGGGACCCCCTACGAGCAGTACTTC. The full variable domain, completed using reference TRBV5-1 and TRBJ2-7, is KAGVTQTPRYLIKTRGQQVTLSCSPISGHRSVSWYQQTPGQGLQFLFEYFSETQRNKGNFPGRFSGRQFSNSRSEMNVSTLELGDSALYLCASRATSGTPYEQYFGPGTRLTVT.

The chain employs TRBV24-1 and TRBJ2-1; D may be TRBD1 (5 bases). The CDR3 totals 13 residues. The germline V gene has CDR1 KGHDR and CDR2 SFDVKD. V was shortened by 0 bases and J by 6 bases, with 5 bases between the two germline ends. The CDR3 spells CATSDLRGNEQFF. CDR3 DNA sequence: TGTGCCACCAGTGATTTGAGGGGCAATGAGCAGTTCTTC.

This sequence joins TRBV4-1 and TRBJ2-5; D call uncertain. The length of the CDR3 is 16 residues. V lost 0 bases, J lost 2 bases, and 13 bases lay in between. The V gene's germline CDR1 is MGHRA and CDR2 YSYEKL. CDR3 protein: CASSQDWRLLQETQYF. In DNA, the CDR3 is TGCGCCAGCAGCCAAGATTGGCGGCTGCTACAAGAGACCCAGTACTTC.

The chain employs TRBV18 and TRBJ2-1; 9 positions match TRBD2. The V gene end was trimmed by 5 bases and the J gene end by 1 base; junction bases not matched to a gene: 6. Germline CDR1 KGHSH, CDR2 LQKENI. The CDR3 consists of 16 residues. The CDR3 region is CASSITSGPSYNEQFF. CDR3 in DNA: TGTGCCAGCTCAATTACTAGCGGGCCTTCCTACAATGAGCAGTTCTTC.

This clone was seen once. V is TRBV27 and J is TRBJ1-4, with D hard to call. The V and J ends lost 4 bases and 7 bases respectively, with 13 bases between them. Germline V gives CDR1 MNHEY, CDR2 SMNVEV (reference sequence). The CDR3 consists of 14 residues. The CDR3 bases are TGTGCCAGCAGTTCGCAGAATGAGCGTGAAAAACTGTTTTTT. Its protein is CASSSQNEREKLFF.

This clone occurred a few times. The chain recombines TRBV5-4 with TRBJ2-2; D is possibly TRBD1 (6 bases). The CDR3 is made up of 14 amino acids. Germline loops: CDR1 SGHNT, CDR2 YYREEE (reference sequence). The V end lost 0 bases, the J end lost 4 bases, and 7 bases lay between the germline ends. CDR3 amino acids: CASSLAGATGELFF. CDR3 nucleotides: TGTGCCAGCAGCTTGGCAGGGGCCACCGGGGAGCTGTTTTTT.

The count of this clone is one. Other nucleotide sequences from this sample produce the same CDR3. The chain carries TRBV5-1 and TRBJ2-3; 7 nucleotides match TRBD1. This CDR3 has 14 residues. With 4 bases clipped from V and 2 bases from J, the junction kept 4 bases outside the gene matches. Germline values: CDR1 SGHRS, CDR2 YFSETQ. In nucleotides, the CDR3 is TGCGCCAGCAGCCCTGGACAGGACACAGATACGCAGTATTTT. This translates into CASSPGQDTDTQYF. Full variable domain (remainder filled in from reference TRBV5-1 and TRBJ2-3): KAGVTQTPRYLIKTRGQQVTLSCSPISGHRSVSWYQQTPGQGLQFLFEYFSETQRNKGNFPGRFSGRQFSNSRSEMNVSTLELGDSALYLCASSPGQDTDTQYFGPGTRLTVL.

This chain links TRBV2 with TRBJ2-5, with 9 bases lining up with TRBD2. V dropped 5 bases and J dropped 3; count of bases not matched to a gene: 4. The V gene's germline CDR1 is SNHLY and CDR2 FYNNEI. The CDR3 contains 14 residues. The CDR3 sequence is CASSLTSGEETQYF. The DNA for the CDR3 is TGTGCCAGCAGTTTGACTAGCGGTGAAGAGACCCAGTACTTC.